In this sample, the clone carrying this T cell receptor (beta chain) turned up once. The sample belongs to a study of OX40 agonist ivuxolimab in advanced cancers. In germline, CDR1 is LGHNT, CDR2 FRNRAP. CDR3 size: 19 residues. After removal of 0 bases from V and 0 bases from J, the junction contained 6 bases not matched to a gene. Sequencing used immunoSEQ multiplex PCR; TCRdb keeps in-frame clones, though not all of them. The table lists about 53,000 clones, approximately 81% of them singletons. The TCR originated in an adult with an advanced solid tumor such as melanoma, head and neck, liver or kidney cancer. This rearrangement joins TRBV12-5 to TRBJ2-1, with 12 bases matching TRBD2. This specimen was CD4+ or CD8+ T cells sorted from blood, taken in a trial of the OX40 agonist ivuxolimab. The CDR3: CASGLVLAGGPVSYNEQFF. CDR3 nucleotide sequence: TGTGCTAGTGGTTTGGTTCTAGCGGGAGGGCCGGTCTCCTACAATGAGCAGTTCTTC. The whole variable domain, filled in from reference TRBV12-5 and TRBJ2-1, reads DARVTQTPRHKVTEMGQEVTMRCQPILGHNTVFWYRQTMMQGLELLAYFRNRAPLDDSGMPKDRFSAEMPDATLATLKIQPSEPRDSAVYFCASGLVLAGGPVSYNEQFFGPGTRLTVL.